The entry below describes one T cell receptor beta chain. Which antigen it targets is not known. Base-call qualities are not available, and no considerably larger clone is one nucleotide away. The data were obtained in a study of blood T cell repertoires in COVID-19 (dated by TCRdb to about 2020). Regarding the complete study: Samples from collaborators originated in the United States, Italy and Spain and spanned both the acute and convalescent phases of COVID-19. The samples were drawn from the first 160 participants of the ongoing ImmuneRACE study and from 1,254 subjects provided by 6 global collaborators. A de-identified subject ID, COVID-19 status, age in years and sex were almost always included in the sample metadata. The repertoires were released in a freely available public database meant as a resource for research on the immune response to SARS-CoV-2. The material from the prospective study consisted of cDNA or gDNA derived from T cells, B-cell-depleted T cells, or PBMCs. The dataset comprised deeply sampled blood TCRbeta repertoires from subjects exposed to, actively infected with, or recovered from COVID-19. Where available, HLA class I and class II types were taken from metadata supplied by the sample provider and were not determined by assay-based typing. Overall study outcomes, separate from this receptor: The amount of clinical and demographic metadata varied by source and participant and was provided uncurated.

Collaborating institutions collected whole blood in K2EDTA tubes following their own protocols. For TCRbeta analysis, collaborators shipped samples as frozen whole blood, isolated PBMCs, or DNA extracted from either of those sample types. TCRbeta CDR3 regions were amplified from genomic DNA by means of the immunoSEQ Assay, a bias-controlled multiplex PCR. The authors' pipeline ran thus. Within the assay, amplification of reference gene primers was used to estimate how many nucleated cells each sample contained. Sequence reads were collapsed and filtered to measure the absolute abundance of every unique TCRbeta CDR3 rearrangement. For each sample, productive Simpson clonality was calculated as the square root of Simpson's diversity index across productive rearrangements. TCRdb took over this immuneACCESS table, retaining in-frame rearrangements with V and J assigned. Such tables are incomplete; in checked studies, under half of the missing clones stem from an unresolved V gene, and the remainder is unexplained. V and J calls plus clone size are reproduced from that table; the DNA served to infer D and trimming. In all, the sample holds 65,000 to 75,000 clones, and 91% of those were seen once. The ten top clones hold about an eighth of the sample.

A distance of 6 bases separates the germline ends of V and J, which lose 1 base and 2 bases respectively. Reading from cysteine to phenylalanine, the CDR3 counts 15 amino acids. This entry keeps only the CDR3 DNA: 45 bases, framed from base 1. The germline V gene (reference sequence) gives CDR1 as SEHNR and CDR2 as FQNEAQ. The sample comprised peripheral blood. The chain is assembled from TRBV7-9 and TRBJ2-6; a tentative D match to TRBD2 spans 5 bases. The source of this sequence is a human donor with active COVID-19. The donor label of this sample is uncertain. The nucleotides are TGTGCCAGCAGCTTAGAGAGGGCTGGGGCCAACGTCCTGACTTTC. Its translation is CASSLERAGANVLTF.